This T cell receptor beta chain was recorded in a study of CD8 T cells in Susac syndrome. Germline V lookup: CDR1 DFQATT, CDR2 SNEGSKA (reference sequence). The ends lost 5 bases at V and 4 bases at J; junction bases unmatched: 17. CDR3 size: 18 residues. Roughly 0.45 to 1 ug RNA was reverse transcribed with random hexamers. TCRdb processed the immunoSEQ multiplex PCR reads anew with MiXCR; each CDR3 protein has one entry. In the table there are 150,000 or so distinct CDR3 sequences, around 95% of which are singletons. The clonotype was recovered from a human donor with multiple sclerosis. This rearrangement joins TRBV20-1 to TRBJ2-1, with 10 bases aligning to TRBD2. The specimen sequenced was CD8+ T cells from PBMCs. The CDR3 DNA reads TGCAGTGCTCCTATTAAAAGATCCGGGACTAGCGTATACAATGAGCAGTTCTTC. Its protein is CSAPIKRSGTSVYNEQFF.